Listed below are T cell receptor beta chains from one sample, sequenced in a study of blood T cell repertoires in COVID-19. This table comes from immunoSEQ multiplex PCR, and its TCRdb copy is limited to in-frame clones, with some not included. Among around 160,000 clones, roughly 90% were seen once, and the ten largest hold about 2.1%. The specimen sequenced was peripheral blood. These receptors were taken from a human donor in a cohort sampled during active COVID-19. Both conserved end residues are part of each CDR3. A D gene is named only where the DNA matches it firmly. Where a row states a size, it is once, few, many or the class of an expanded clone; other rows omit it.

j_call cdr3_length v_call clone_size d_call cdr3_nt cdr3_aa
TRBJ2-2 19 TRBV7-7 . TRBD2 TGTGCTAGCAGCTTATACCCGCAGACTAGCGGCAGGAACACCGGGGAGCTGTTTTTT CASSLYPQTSGRNTGELFF
TRBJ1-1 15 TRBV6-5 . TRBD1 TGTGCCAGCAGTCCCCTCGGGACAGGGGGCCTCGGAGCTTTCTTT CASSPLGTGGLGAFF
TRBJ2-4 15 TRBV25-1 once TRBD2 TGTGCCAGCAGTGCCAGAGCGGGGGGTGATGTCATTCAGTACTTC CASSARAGGDVIQYF
TRBJ2-7 17 TRBV6-6 . TRBD2 TGTGCCAGCAGTCCCCCCACCTCACTAGCGGGAGACTACGAGCAGTACTTC CASSPPTSLAGDYEQYF
TRBJ2-5 15 TRBV5-1 . TRBD1 TGCGCCAGCAGCAAGGGGACAGGGGGACAAGAGACCCAGTACTTC CASSKGTGGQETQYF
TRBJ2-3 16 TRBV7-2 . TRBD2 TGTGCCAGCAGCTACCGGGCGGGGGGTGGCACAGATACGCAGTATTTT CASSYRAGGGTDTQYF
TRBJ2-3 17 TRBV4-3 once . TGCGCCAGCAGCCAAGATCTACCCCCTGCTCTCACAGATACGCAGTATTTT CASSQDLPPALTDTQYF
TRBJ2-2 16 TRBV9 . . TGTGCCAGCAGCGTAGGCTGGCCGGGTAACACCGGGGAGCTGTTTTTT CASSVGWPGNTGELFF
TRBJ2-1 14 TRBV5-4 . . TGTGCCAGCAGGTCCGACAGGTACAACAATGAGCAGTTCTTC CASRSDRYNNEQFF
TRBJ2-6 19 TRBV7-8 . . TGTGCCAGCAGCTCTAGGGCGGGGCAGGGCCGCTCTGGGGCCAACGTCCTGACTTTC CASSSRAGQGRSGANVLTF
TRBJ2-5 13 TRBV15 . . TGTGCCACCAGCAGAGATGGAGTGGAGACCCAGTACTTC CATSRDGVETQYF
TRBJ2-2 19 TRBV30 . TRBD2 TGTGCCAGGACCCGGGGGGGGCTTTCCCCACTCTTAAACACCGGGGAGCTGTTTTTT CARTRGGLSPLLNTGELFF
TRBJ1-5 17 TRBV3-1/TRBV3-2 . TRBD1 TGTGCCAGCAGCCAAGATTTTGGGACAGGTAGCAATCAGCCCCAGCATTTT CASSQDFGTGSNQPQHF
TRBJ1-4 14 TRBV19 . . TGTGCCAGTAGTATTGGGCAGGGAGGCGAAAAACTGTTTTTT CASSIGQGGEKLFF
TRBJ2-7 17 TRBV18 . TRBD2 TGTGCCAGCTCACCACTGACCCGGGGGGTTGCCTCCTACGAGCAGTACTTC CASSPLTRGVASYEQYF
TRBJ2-7 13 TRBV6-5 few . TGTGCCAGCAGGAGCAGGGACTCCTACGAGCAGTACTTC CASRSRDSYEQYF
TRBJ2-2 16 TRBV6-5 . TRBD2 TGTGCCAGCAGTTACCCCGGGGGGGTCGGGACCGGGGAGCTGTTTTTT CASSYPGGVGTGELFF
TRBJ2-1 17 TRBV7-2 . . TGTGCCAGCAGCTTAGGGGGGGACCGCGTCTCCTACAATGAGCAGTTCTTC CASSLGGDRVSYNEQFF
TRBJ2-3 16 TRBV27 . TRBD2 TGTGCCAGCAGTTTTAGGGGGACTAGAAGCACAGATACGCAGTATTTT CASSFRGTRSTDTQYF
TRBJ1-5 16 TRBV28 . . TGTGCCAGCAGTCTCAGGGACGGGGGAAGCAATCAGCCCCAGCATTTT CASSLRDGGSNQPQHF
TRBJ2-7 18 TRBV9 . . TGTGCCAGCAGCGCCTCAGTCGGGGGAGGGGGGAGCCCGTACGAGCAGTACTTC CASSASVGGGGSPYEQYF
TRBJ2-1 16 TRBV7-8 . . TGTGCCAGCAGCTCGTCGGGCGGGATAGCCTACAATGAGCAGTTCTTC CASSSSGGIAYNEQFF
TRBJ2-4 16 TRBV5-4 . TRBD2 TGTGCCAGCAGCCTCGGGACTAGCGGGGGGGAAAACATTCAGTACTTC CASSLGTSGGENIQYF
TRBJ2-5 14 TRBV7-2 . . TGTGCCAGCAGCTTTGCCCAGTTCCAAGAGACCCAGTACTTC CASSFAQFQETQYF
TRBJ1-6 15 TRBV19 . TRBD1 TGTGCCAGTAGTATAAGTGACAGGGGTAATTCACCCCTCCACTTT CASSISDRGNSPLHF
TRBJ2-1 19 TRBV28 . TRBD2 TGTGCCAGCAGTTTAAGGGGACTAGGACGAAGAAGCTCCTACAATGAGCAGTTCTTC CASSLRGLGRRSSYNEQFF
TRBJ1-2 14 TRBV19 . TRBD1 TGTGCCAGTAGTATACAGGGGGCCGACTATGGCTACACCTTC CASSIQGADYGYTF
TRBJ1-2 12 TRBV30 . . TGTGCCTGGCGAGGGGAGAACTATGGCTACACCTTC CAWRGENYGYTF
TRBJ1-1 14 TRBV30 . . TGTGCCCGTGATACAGGAACGTTCGGAACTGAAGCTTTCTTT CARDTGTFGTEAFF
TRBJ2-7 15 TRBV4-3 once TRBD2 TGCGCCAGCAGCCAAGAAGCGGGAGGCTCTTACGAGCAGTACTTC CASSQEAGGSYEQYF
TRBJ2-2 13 TRBV4-1 . . TGCGCCAGCAGCAACAGGAACACCGGGGAGCTGTTTTTT CASSNRNTGELFF